These 4 T cell receptor beta chains were all obtained from the same sample, sequenced in a study of identical twins. A single record per CDR3 protein comes from TCRdb applying MiXCR to the 5' RACE reads. This table has some 1,700,000 distinct CDR3 sequences, 25% to 35% appearing once. The sample comprised cord blood. The source of these receptors is a newborn girl in good health.

The chain combines TRBV20-1 with TRBJ2-3; 9 bases are a match to TRBD2. Germline CDR1 is DFQATT and CDR2 is SNEGSKA (reference sequence). This CDR3 is built from 16 residues. The V segment lost 3 bases and the J segment 2 bases; nucleotides outside the gene matches: 9. The CDR3 sequence is CSASPWASGTTDTQYF. The CDR3 region has the DNA TGCAGTGCTAGCCCCTGGGCTAGCGGGACCACAGATACGCAGTATTTT.

This clonotype was recorded a few times. This chain uses TRBV27 with TRBJ2-3; D gene ambiguous. Between the trimmed V and J ends, which lost 5 bases and 1 base, there was a span of 13 bases. The CDR3 runs 15 residues. CDR1 MNHEY and CDR2 SMNVEV come from the germline V gene (reference sequence). Here the CDR3 DNA reads TGTGCCAGCAGTATAAGCCGGGCTGGCACAGATACGCAGTATTTT. It codes for CASSISRAGTDTQYF.

The gene calls are TRBV20-1 and TRBJ2-2; 9 nucleotides align to TRBD2. With V trimmed by 3 bases and J by 4 bases, 6 bases remained unmatched. Germline loops: CDR1 DFQATT, CDR2 SNEGSKA (reference sequence). This CDR3 contains 15 residues. DNA for the CDR3: TGCAGTGCTAGTTCAGCGGGAGGTGGCACCGGGGAGCTGTTTTTT. It yields the protein CSASSAGGGTGELFF.

This clonotype was counted a few times. This chain links TRBV10-3 with TRBJ2-1; 11 bases match TRBD1. There are 16 residues in the CDR3. The germline CDR1 and CDR2 sequences are ENHRY and SYGVKD. Germline trimming cut 5 bases from V and 7 bases from J; bases unmatched to any gene: 10. The CDR3 region is CAISLTGTGGRNEQFF. The CDR3 nucleotides read TGTGCCATCAGTCTTACCGGGACAGGGGGTAGGAATGAGCAGTTCTTC.